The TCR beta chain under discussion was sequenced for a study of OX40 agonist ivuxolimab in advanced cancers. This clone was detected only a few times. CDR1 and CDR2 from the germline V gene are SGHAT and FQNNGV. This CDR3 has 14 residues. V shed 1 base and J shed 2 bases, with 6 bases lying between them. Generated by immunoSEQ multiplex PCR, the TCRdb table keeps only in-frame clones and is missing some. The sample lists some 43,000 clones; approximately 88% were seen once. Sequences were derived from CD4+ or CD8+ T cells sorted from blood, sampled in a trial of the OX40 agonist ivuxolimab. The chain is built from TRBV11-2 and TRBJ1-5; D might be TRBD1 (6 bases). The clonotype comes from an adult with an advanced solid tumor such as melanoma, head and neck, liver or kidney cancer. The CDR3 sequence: CASSLGTGNQPQHF. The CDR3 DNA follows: TGTGCCAGCAGCTTAGGGACAGGCAATCAGCCCCAGCATTTT.